The T cell receptor beta chain described here comes from a study of T cell responses to AZD1222 COVID-19 vaccine. Here immunoSEQ multiplex PCR was the method, and the copy in TCRdb shows in-frame clones only, minus some. The data hold roughly 120,000 clones, with over 80% observed a single time. CDR3 length equals 19 residues. The V gene's germline CDR1 is SEHNR and CDR2 FQNEAQ (reference sequence). V lost 5 bases and J lost 2, with 25 bases in between. The genes are TRBV7-9 and TRBJ1-3; no clear D gene. This sample comprised peripheral blood, obtained 28 days after the second AZD1222 dose. This sequence was found in an adult who received the AZD1222 COVID-19 vaccine. The CDR3 DNA reads TGTGCCAGCAGCCCCGGGTCGGCAGGTAGTAACTCTCCTGGAAACACCATATATTTT. Translation: CASSPGSAGSNSPGNTIYF.